This T cell receptor (beta chain) emerged from a study of cytomegalovirus exposure and HLA in healthy donors. Whole-study results and caveats: Accounts indicate the classifier identified cytomegalovirus status with strong specificity and sensitivity. Association of a missense DCLRE1C variant with TCR beta V- and J-gene trimming was reported in a later analysis. Most subjects' HLA-A and HLA-B alleles were reportedly predicted from TCR beta sequences. A later analysis reportedly identified an Asian-associated ancestry cluster as carrying fewer N-insertions than the approximately 670-donor mean.

A multiplex PCR was run with 60 Vbeta primers and 13 Jbeta primers. TCRdb's copy holds only in-frame clones and misses some; the assay was immunoSEQ multiplex PCR. The repertoire table contains approximately 150,000 clones. The germline V gene has CDR1 MDHEN and CDR2 SYDVKM. This CDR3 comprises 14 residues. V gave up 6 bases and J gave up 4 bases; unmatched junction bases: 8. Note on this clone: Its antigen remains unknown.

The sequence came from a woman aged 40 to 55 in good health and CMV-seronegative. Sequencing was performed on PBMCs. V usage is TRBV28 and J usage is TRBJ1-2, with TRBD1 identical over 7 bases. CDR3 residues: CASRQRQGPYGYTF. The CDR3 DNA reads TGTGCCAGCAGACAGAGACAGGGTCCCTATGGCTACACCTTC.